This T cell receptor (beta chain) came from a study of blood T cell repertoires in COVID-19. Overall study: Sample material is recorded as cDNA or gDNA derived from T cells, B-cell-depleted T cells, or PBMCs.

In the source study's methods: From reference gene primer amplification, estimates of nucleated cell counts were derived. The table came from immunoSEQ multiplex PCR; TCRdb's copy has only in-frame clones and leaves some out. V, J and clone size derive from that table, while D and trimming were established from the DNA sequence. The data contain roughly 87,000 clones, about four fifths of them seen just once; the ten biggest clones take up approximately 2.3%. Trimming left V 4 bases short and J 9 bases short, with 17 bases between. The CDR3 loop spans 14 amino acids. From germline, CDR1 is SGHRS and CDR2 YFSETQ.

The receptor comes from a woman between 70 and 85 years old with acute or convalescent COVID-19. The V and J genes are TRBV5-1 and TRBJ2-1; D is possibly TRBD1 (5 bases). Sequencing was done on a sample of peripheral blood. CDR3 amino acids: CASSEHPGSGEQFF. The CDR3 region has the DNA TGCGCCAGCAGCGAACACCCAGGGTCAGGTGAGCAGTTCTTC.